This TCR beta chain was recovered during a study of technical replicates of blood from several donors. TCRdb's copy holds only in-frame clones and misses some; the assay was immunoSEQ multiplex PCR. The data hold fewer than 20,000 clones, with 80% to 90% observed a single time. CDR1 and CDR2 from the germline V gene are SGHVS and FNYEAQ. Trimming took off 0 bases at V and 8 bases at J, with 7 bases between the two ends. The CDR3 totals 13 residues. The sequenced sample was PBMCs. The genes are TRBV7-6 and TRBJ1-4; no definite D call. This clonotype was sampled from a human donor in good health. This chain's CDR3 is CASSLALSEKLFF. The CDR3 DNA reads TGTGCCAGCAGCTTAGCCTTGAGCGAAAAACTGTTTTTT. Looking up the rest from reference TRBV7-6 and TRBJ1-4 gives the full variable domain: GAGVSQSPRYKVTKRGQDVALRCDPISGHVSLYWYRQALGQGPEFLTYFNYEAQQDKSGLPNDRFSAERPEGSISTLTIQRTEQRDSAMYRCASSLALSEKLFFGSGTQLSVL.